The rows below give T cell receptor beta chains drawn from one sample of a study of long-term antiretroviral therapy in people with HIV. Using immunoSEQ multiplex PCR, the repertoire was profiled, and TCRdb retains in-frame clones only, with some absent. The repertoire consists of 30,000 to 40,000 clones, with nearly 90% occurring once and the leading ten covering 13%. This material consisted of unsorted PBMCs, taken 1.1 years after starting antiretroviral therapy. The source is a young man with HIV. The conserved cysteine and the conserved F or W are not part of the CDR3 here.

cdr3_aa,j_call,v_call
ASSLLRGETQY,TRBJ2-5,TRBV7-3
ASSKAGGNPTNEKLF,TRBJ1-4,TRBV21-1
ASSSQGSATEAF,TRBJ1-1,TRBV27
ASSPTGTGIYNEQF,TRBJ2-1,TRBV18
ASSAADRGGETQY,TRBJ2-5,TRBV4-2
ASNPSYGYDEQY,TRBJ2-7,TRBV19
SAPLRDTQY,TRBJ2-3,TRBV20-1
ATTLAGGETQY,TRBJ2-5,TRBV6-6
ASSGQIQETQY,TRBJ2-5,TRBV6-1
ASSQIAGGNTGELF,TRBJ2-2,TRBV7-9
ASSQTVGQIHEQY,TRBJ2-7,TRBV4-1
ASSLRETGANVLT,TRBJ2-6,TRBV7-2
ASSPTRGISYEQY,TRBJ2-7,TRBV6-6
ASRGTQRWLAETQY,TRBJ2-5,TRBV2
AWSDSYEQY,TRBJ2-7,TRBV30
ASSHRTSGETQY,TRBJ2-5,TRBV5-4
ASSQDRRYRNTEAF,TRBJ1-1,TRBV14
ASSLTTGAWGYT,TRBJ1-2,TRBV6-6
ASSEWGVGRNTEAF,TRBJ1-1,TRBV6-1
ASSLGRGGAEETQY,TRBJ2-5,TRBV7-9
ASSVAQGGPDTQY,TRBJ2-3,TRBV11-2
ASSPRAAGGLNEQF,TRBJ2-1,TRBV7-8
ASSAGGGGTTGELF,TRBJ2-2,TRBV9
ASSPQLGPTDTQY,TRBJ2-3,TRBV14
ASSGPGLEVRHEQY,TRBJ2-7,TRBV5-6
ATSSDREMNEAF,TRBJ1-1,TRBV15
ASSIQGENQPQH,TRBJ1-5,TRBV27
ASRWPFGGIDTDTQY,TRBJ2-3,TRBV27
ASSQEQRLWETQY,TRBJ2-5,TRBV4-3
ASTSTRTGELF,TRBJ2-2,TRBV10-1
ASSPGLEQY,TRBJ2-7,TRBV6-6